The T cell receptor beta chain under discussion was sequenced for a study of cytomegalovirus exposure and HLA in healthy donors. Vbeta (60) and Jbeta (13) primers were used in the PCR. Clones were sequenced by immunoSEQ multiplex PCR, and TCRdb holds only the in-frame ones, with some missing. The sample lists about 160,000 clones, about 79% occurring once. Worth noting for this clone: Its antigen remains unknown.

Germline assignment: CDR1 LGHNT and CDR2 FRNRAP. V shed 4 bases and J shed 6 bases, with 18 bases lying between them. The CDR3 length is 15 residues. General study results and limits: By a later analysis, the bulk of CMV-associated TCR beta chains appeared HLA-restricted.

The chain has TRBV12-5 and TRBJ1-2, with D possibly matching TRBD1 (5 bases). Material for sequencing was PBMCs. The sequence came from a woman aged 50 to 60 in good health and CMV-seropositive. This CDR3 reads CASGSSGGRTDGYTF. The CDR3 coding sequence is TGTGCTAGTGGTTCCTCCGGGGGTAGGACGGATGGCTACACCTTC. The full variable domain, rest sourced from reference TRBV12-5 and TRBJ1-2, is DARVTQTPRHKVTEMGQEVTMRCQPILGHNTVFWYRQTMMQGLELLAYFRNRAPLDDSGMPKDRFSAEMPDATLATLKIQPSEPRDSAVYFCASGSSGGRTDGYTFGSGTRLTVV.